The T cell receptor beta chain under discussion was sequenced for a study of beta chain features in type 1 diabetes (dated by TCRdb to the late 2010s). Study-level background: No differences in mean age, gender distribution, total cell number or subset yield were found between patients and healthy donors. The study compared TCRB repertoires of sorted circulating CD4+ T cell subsets between recently diagnosed type 1 diabetes patients and matched healthy donors. Regulatory and stem cell-like memory subsets were isolated from only 8 patients and about eight healthy donors, whereas naive and central memory subsets came from all 30 or so donors. A total of approximately 110,000,000 sorted cells were examined across all samples, and a strong correlation was observed between cell number per subset and RNA yield.

The High Capacity cDNA Reverse Transcription Kit was used to reverse transcribe all of the isolated RNA, meaning that expressed TCRB transcripts were what got sequenced. Deep immunoSEQ sequencing was performed on naive, central memory and regulatory T cell samples, with an average of roughly 3.3 million total reads per sample. After sorted cells were lysed in RLT buffer, RNA was extracted with DNase-treated RNeasy Micro or Mini kits, with the choice depending on cell number. Each cell subset was processed on its own to prevent cross-contamination, while patient and healthy donor samples were processed together. The immunoSEQ multiplex PCR was used to amplify TCRB sequences from cDNA, generating 87-bp fragments that spanned the CDR3 region. The amplicons were sequenced using the Illumina HiSeq platform. In the authors' own workflow: PCR bias was corrected computationally using synthetic template baselines, and reads within Hamming distance 2 were collapsed, with unmergeable singletons discarded. By aligning reads against IMGT, V, D and J genes, CDR3 length, and insertions or deletions at six rearrangement sites were assigned. Clonotype counts were normalized to sorted cell number within each subset before computing true diversity and Gini coefficients with the tcR R package. The overlap coefficient, calculated on TCRB nucleotide sequences, was used to measure repertoire sharing. Out-of-frame TCRB sequences from naive cells were analyzed to stand in for the pre-selection repertoire. As stored in TCRdb, this immuneACCESS dataset retains in-frame rearrangements with V and J assigned. A fraction of the clones does not appear; measured against another copy, unresolved V genes explain less than half of the discrepancy, and the remainder lacks a known reason. The DNA gave D and trimming, while V, J and clone size come from that table. The sample profile shows about 400,000 clones; around 13% of them were found once. The ten largest clones capture under 0.02% of the sample.

A single peripheral blood draw of 95 to 150 mL on average was collected from each donor into heparinised tubes. Using a panel that included CD45RO, CCR7, CD25, CD127, CD95 and CD27, naive, central memory, regulatory and stem cell-like memory CD4+ T cells were sorted on a BD FACSAria II. A purity above 95% was achieved for all sorted populations. PBMCs were isolated immediately by Lymphoprep density gradient centrifugation and stained directly without culture. So that batch effects would be minimized, each experiment stained and sorted samples in pairs, pairing one healthy donor with one patient. V is cut back by 3 bases and J by 6 bases, with 1 base in the junction unmatched. In the germline V gene, CDR1 corresponds to SGHDT and CDR2 to YYEEEE. Spanning cysteine to phenylalanine, the CDR3 consists of 13 amino acids. Here the CDR3 DNA is all that survives: 39 bases in frame from base 1. This clone occurred a few times. Its specific antigen is unknown. The record has no base qualities; no much larger clone is one base away.

Here is what the overall study found, with its caveats: Type 1 diabetes patients showed a moderate but significant shortening of TCRB CDR3 length in all four CD4+ subsets. Only small numbers of individuals were included in the HLA sub-analyses, which left unresolved whether HLA type had any influence on TCRB rearrangement. At VDJ recombination sites, patients with type 1 diabetes made fewer insertions and deleted more nucleotides, a pattern implying thymic rearrangement abnormalities. Because cDNA was sequenced instead of genomic DNA, highly expressing activated cells could be over-represented, though the groups showed no difference in activation or CD3 levels. Shorter templates might be favored by PCR, yet because patient and control samples were amplified and corrected together, any such skew would affect both groups equally. The naive, central memory and regulatory TCRB repertoires appeared to resemble one another more closely among patients than among healthy donors.

The clonotype comes from a man aged 18 to 35 in good health. The rearrangement combines TRBV5-6 with TRBJ2-2; 8 junctional bases match TRBD1. The sequenced sample was naive CD4+ T cells from blood. The cell subset or site label for this specimen denotes: true naive CD4+ T cells. The DNA is as follows: TGTGCCAGCAGCTGGACAGGGCCCGGGGAGCTGTTTTTT. Its protein product is CASSWTGPGELFF.